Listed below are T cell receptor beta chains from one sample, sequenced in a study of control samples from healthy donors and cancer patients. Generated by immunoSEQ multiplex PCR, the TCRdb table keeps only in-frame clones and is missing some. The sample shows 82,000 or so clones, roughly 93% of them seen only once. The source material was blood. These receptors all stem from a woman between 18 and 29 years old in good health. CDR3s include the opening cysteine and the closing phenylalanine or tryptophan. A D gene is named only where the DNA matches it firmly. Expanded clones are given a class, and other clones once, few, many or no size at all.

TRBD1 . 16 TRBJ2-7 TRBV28 CASSSVAGGVSYEQYF TGTGCCAGCAGTTCTGTTGCAGGGGGCGTCTCCTACGAGCAGTACTTC
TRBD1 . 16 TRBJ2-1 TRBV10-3 CAIRGTSGQANNEQFF TGTGCCATAAGAGGAACCTCGGGACAGGCCAACAATGAGCAGTTCTTC
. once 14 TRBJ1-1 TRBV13 CASTRANPNTEAFF TGTGCCAGCACCAGGGCGAACCCGAACACTGAAGCTTTCTTT
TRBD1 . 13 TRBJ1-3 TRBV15 CATSRDRGNTIYF TGTGCCACCAGCAGGGACAGGGGAAACACCATATATTTT
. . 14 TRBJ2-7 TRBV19 CASSIVANSYEQYF TGTGCCAGTAGTATAGTGGCTAACTCCTACGAGCAGTACTTC
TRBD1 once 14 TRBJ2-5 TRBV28 CASSFAGGRGTQYF TGTGCCAGCAGTTTCGCAGGGGGCCGGGGGACCCAGTACTTC
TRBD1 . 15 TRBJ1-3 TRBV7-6 CASRPGGNSGNTIYF TGTGCCAGCAGACCAGGGGGGAACTCTGGAAACACCATATATTTT
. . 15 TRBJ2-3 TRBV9 CASSVFMRGTDTQYF TGTGCCAGCAGCGTTTTCATGCGGGGTACAGATACGCAGTATTTT
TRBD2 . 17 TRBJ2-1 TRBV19 CASSTHPTSGHYSEQFF TGTGCCAGTAGTACCCATCCCACTAGCGGACACTACAGTGAGCAGTTCTTC
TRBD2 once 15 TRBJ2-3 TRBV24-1 CATGSSGGGTDTQYF TGTGCCACCGGGTCGAGCGGGGGAGGCACAGATACGCAGTATTTT
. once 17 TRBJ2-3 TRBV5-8 CASSEGTAPDYTDTQYF TGTGCCAGCAGCGAAGGGACAGCACCGGACTACACAGATACGCAGTATTTT
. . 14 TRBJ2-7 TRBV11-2 CASSAFARAYEQYF TGTGCCAGCAGCGCATTCGCCCGGGCCTACGAGCAGTACTTC
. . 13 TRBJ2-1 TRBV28 CATGEGAHNEQFF TGTGCCACCGGGGAGGGGGCTCACAATGAGCAGTTCTTC
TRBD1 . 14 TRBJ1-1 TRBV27 CASSLGRGRTEAFF TGTGCCAGCAGTTTGGGCAGGGGGCGGACTGAAGCTTTCTTT
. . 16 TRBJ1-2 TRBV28 CASRYIFPGAHYGYTF TGTGCCAGCAGGTATATTTTCCCTGGGGCGCACTATGGCTACACCTTC
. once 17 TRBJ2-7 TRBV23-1 CASSQCISCRVEYEQYF TGCGCCAGCAGTCAATGCATCTCATGCCGGGTGGAGTACGAGCAGTACTTC
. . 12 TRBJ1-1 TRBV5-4 CASSRERFEAFF TGTGCCAGCAGCCGCGAAAGGTTTGAAGCTTTCTTT
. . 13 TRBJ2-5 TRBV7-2 CASSWLGGETQYF TGTGCCAGCAGCTGGCTGGGTGGGGAGACCCAGTACTTC
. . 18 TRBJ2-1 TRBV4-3 CASSQFSGSAISYNEQFF TGCGCCAGCAGCCAATTTTCCGGGAGCGCGATCTCCTACAATGAGCAGTTCTTC
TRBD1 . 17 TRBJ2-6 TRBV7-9 CASSSGQAGTGANVLTF TGTGCCAGCAGCTCGGGACAGGCGGGGACTGGGGCCAACGTCCTGACTTTC
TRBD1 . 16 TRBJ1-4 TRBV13 CASSSDRGTTNEKLFF TGTGCCAGCAGTTCGGACAGGGGTACAACTAATGAAAAACTGTTTTTT
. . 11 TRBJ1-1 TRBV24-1 CATSRGDQAFF TGTGCCACCAGCCGGGGGGACCAAGCTTTCTTT
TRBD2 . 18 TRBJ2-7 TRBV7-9 CASSSQLVLAGSTYEQYF TGTGCCAGCAGCTCTCAGCTCGTTCTAGCGGGATCCACCTACGAGCAGTACTTC
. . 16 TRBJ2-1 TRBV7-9 CASSSATGPDYNEQFF TGTGCCAGCAGCTCAGCCACGGGACCAGATTACAATGAGCAGTTCTTC
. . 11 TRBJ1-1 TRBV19 CASGINTEAFF TGTGCCAGCGGGATAAACACTGAAGCTTTCTTT